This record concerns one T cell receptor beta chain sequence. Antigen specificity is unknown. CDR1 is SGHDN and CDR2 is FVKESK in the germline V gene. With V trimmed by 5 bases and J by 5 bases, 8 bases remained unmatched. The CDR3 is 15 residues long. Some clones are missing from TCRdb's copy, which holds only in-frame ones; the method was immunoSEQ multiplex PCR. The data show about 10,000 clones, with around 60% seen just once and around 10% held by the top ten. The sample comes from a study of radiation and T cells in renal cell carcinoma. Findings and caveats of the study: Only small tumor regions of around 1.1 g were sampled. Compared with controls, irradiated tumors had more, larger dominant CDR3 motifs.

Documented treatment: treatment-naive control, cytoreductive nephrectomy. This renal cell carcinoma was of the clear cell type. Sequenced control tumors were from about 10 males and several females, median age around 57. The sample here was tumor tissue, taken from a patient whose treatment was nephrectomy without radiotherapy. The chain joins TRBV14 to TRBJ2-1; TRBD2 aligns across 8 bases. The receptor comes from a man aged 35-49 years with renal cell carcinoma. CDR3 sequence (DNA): TGTGCCAGCAGCATAGGGGCGGGAGGTAACAATGAGCAGTTCTTC. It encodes CASSIGAGGNNEQFF.